These 22 T cell receptor beta chains came from one sample sequenced in a study of blood T cell repertoires in COVID-19. Data came from immunoSEQ multiplex PCR; TCRdb stores just in-frame clones and leaves some out. The data hold about 25,000 clones, with about nine tenths observed a single time. The specimen sequenced was peripheral blood. The receptors derive from a man aged 50 to 60 with active COVID-19.

V and J are TRBV2 and TRBJ1-2; the D gene is possibly TRBD1 (6 bases). The CDR3 covers 12 residues. Germline CDR1 and CDR2: SNHLY and FYNNEI. The V and J ends lost 7 bases and 3 bases respectively, with 9 bases between them. DNA of the CDR3: TGTGCCAGCAAAGGGGGGGACTATGGCTACACCTTC. Translation gives CASKGGDYGYTF. Based on the CDR3 plus reference TRBV2 and TRBJ1-2, the full variable domain is EPEVTQTPSHQVTQMGQEVILRCVPISNHLYFYWYRQILGQKVEFLVSFYNNEISEKSEIFDDQFSVERPDGSNFTLKIRSTKLEDSAMYFCASKGGDYGYTFGSGTRLTVV.

The rearrangement joins TRBV27 to TRBJ2-2; 8 bases line up with TRBD2. The CDR3 extends over 16 amino acids. Germline V lookup: CDR1 MNHEY, CDR2 SMNVEV (reference sequence). Unmatched junction bases numbered 12, after V lost 6 bases and J lost 6 bases. CDR3 protein: CASRLPGLVSAGELFF. The DNA for the CDR3 is TGTGCCAGCAGACTTCCGGGACTAGTCTCGGCCGGGGAGCTGTTTTTT.

The chain employs TRBV29-1 and TRBJ1-5, with D uncertain. The germline V and J ends were trimmed by 4 bases and 0 bases, with 7 bases remaining between them. Germline CDR1 and CDR2: SQVTM and ANQGSEA. This CDR3 has 13 residues. CDR3 sequence (DNA): TGCAGCGTTGCGGGTTATAGCAATCAGCCCCAGCATTTT. It is translated as CSVAGYSNQPQHF.

The chain uses TRBV12-5 and TRBJ1-5, with D maybe TRBD1 (5 bases). The CDR3 has 16 amino acids. V lost 0 bases, J lost 4 bases, and 13 bases lay in between. The germline CDR1 and CDR2 sequences are LGHNT and FRNRAP. CDR3 sequence (DNA): TGTGCTAGTGGTTTGGTTTCGGGGGGGATTAATCAGCCCCAGCATTTT. Protein sequence: CASGLVSGGINQPQHF.

This clone was counted once. V and J are TRBV2 and TRBJ1-2; TRBD1 might be the D (6 bases). The CDR3 totals 12 residues. Germline V gives CDR1 SNHLY, CDR2 FYNNEI. Trimming left V 8 bases short and J 2 bases short, with 9 bases between. The CDR3 nucleotides read TGTGCCAGCGGCCAGGGGAACTATGGCTACACCTTC. Amino acids: CASGQGNYGYTF.

V and J are TRBV6-5 and TRBJ2-2; 9 bases map to TRBD2. Germline values: CDR1 MNHEY, CDR2 SVGAGI. The V and J ends lost 2 bases and 6 bases, in that order; junction bases with no gene match: 4. The CDR3 is 15 residues long. The CDR3 protein is CASSYSLAGSGELFF. CDR3 coding DNA: TGTGCCAGCAGTTACAGCCTAGCGGGATCCGGGGAGCTGTTTTTT.

The count of this clone is one. The rearrangement uses TRBV29-1 and TRBJ2-5; 8 bases match TRBD1. The CDR3 totals 12 residues. From germline, CDR1 is SQVTM and CDR2 ANQGSEA. J gave up 2 bases and V 6 bases, and 2 bases lay outside the gene matches. The CDR3 is CSVGTGQETQYF. The CDR3 DNA reads TGCAGCGTGGGGACAGGTCAAGAGACCCAGTACTTC.

V usage is TRBV11-2 and J usage is TRBJ1-6, with D maybe TRBD1 (5 bases). CDR1 is SGHAT and CDR2 is FQNNGV in the germline V gene. The germline V and J ends were trimmed by 2 bases and 1 base, with 12 bases remaining between them. The CDR3 consists of 17 residues. As DNA, the CDR3 is TGTGCCAGCAGCTTATGGGCACGACAGTCCTATAATTCACCCCTCCACTTT. It specifies CASSLWARQSYNSPLHF.

The table lists this clone with a few counts. The rearrangement uses TRBV27 and TRBJ2-7; tentative D call: TRBD1 (6 bases). V was shortened by 5 bases and J by 3 bases, with 14 bases between the two germline ends. The CDR3 has 14 amino acids. Germline V lookup: CDR1 MNHEY, CDR2 SMNVEV (reference sequence). The chain's CDR3 is CASSPDSKIYEQYF. For the CDR3, the DNA is TGTGCCAGCAGTCCGGACAGCAAAATCTACGAGCAGTACTTC.

V is TRBV10-2 and J is TRBJ1-2, with a weak D call TRBD1 (5 bases). Germline V gives CDR1 WSHSY, CDR2 SAAADI. Deletions cut 3 bases from V and 7 bases from J, with 9 bases between. This CDR3 is 12 amino acids long. CDR3 coding DNA: TGCGCCAGCAGTGACGGGGGTGGTGGCTACACCTTC. It is translated as CASSDGGGGYTF.

The chain joins TRBV7-8 to TRBJ1-2, with TRBD1 as a possible D gene (6 bases). V shed 6 bases and J shed 6 bases, with 17 bases lying between them. The CDR3 extends over 14 amino acids. The V gene's germline CDR1 is SGHVS and CDR2 FQNEAQ. The CDR3 DNA is TGTGCCAGCAGTTTCTCCCAGGGGATTGATGGCTACACCTTC. This encodes CASSFSQGIDGYTF.

The chain couples TRBV19 to TRBJ2-5; weak D call: TRBD1 (5 bases). Germline CDR1 LNHDA, CDR2 SQIVND (reference sequence). The CDR3 is 15 amino acids. V was trimmed by 1 base and J by 0 bases, leaving 9 bases between them. DNA for the CDR3: TGTGCCAGTAGTATAGGGACACTCAACCAAGAGACCCAGTACTTC. It codes for CASSIGTLNQETQYF.

For the CDR3, the DNA is TGTGCCAGCAGCTTAGTGGGGACAGGACTAGCGGGAGTGGTGGATACGCAGTATTTT. Translation gives CASSLVGTGLAGVVDTQYF. V usage is TRBV7-2 and J usage is TRBJ2-3; 13 bases line up with TRBD2. The CDR3 is made up of 19 amino acids. CDR1 and CDR2 (germline): SGHTA, FQGNSA. Losses at the gene ends were 1 base for V and 6 bases for J; bases not matched to a gene: 13.

The V and J genes are TRBV9 and TRBJ2-5; D is unresolved. Germline CDR1 is SGDLS and CDR2 is YYNGEE. The CDR3 length is 14 residues. V was cut by 0 bases and J by 2 bases, with 8 bases left in between. The CDR3 DNA follows: TGTGCCAGCAGCGTAGGGGCCGAACAAGAGACCCAGTACTTC. Encoded protein: CASSVGAEQETQYF.

V is TRBV7-5 and J is TRBJ1-1. TRBV7-5 is deemed a pseudogene. The CDR3 length is 12 residues. CDR3 protein: CANPPARTEAFF. The CDR3 nucleotides read TGTGCTAACCCTCCAGCGAGAACTGAAGCTTTCTTT.

V gene TRBV27 combines with J gene TRBJ1-5; 7 bases are a match to TRBD1. J was trimmed by 0 bases and V by 6 bases; bases with no gene match: 14. Germline-derived CDR1 and CDR2 are MNHEY and SMNVEV (reference sequence). The CDR3 covers 18 residues. Written as DNA, the CDR3 is TGTGCCAGCAGATCTTCTGCGGGACAGCCATATAGCAATCAGCCCCAGCATTTT. Protein product: CASRSSAGQPYSNQPQHF.

The chain links TRBV9 to TRBJ2-1, with TRBD2 as a possible D gene (6 bases). The CDR3 loop spans 17 amino acids. Trimming left V 0 bases short and J 8 bases short, with 21 bases between. CDR1 and CDR2 (germline): SGDLS, YYNGEE. Written as DNA, the CDR3 is TGTGCCAGCAGCGTAGAGAGACCGGGACTCCCTCTCTATGAGCAGTTCTTC. It encodes CASSVERPGLPLYEQFF.

The chain combines TRBV10-2 with TRBJ2-1; 15 nucleotides match TRBD2. V shed 6 bases, J shed 3 bases, and the junction held 3 bases outside the gene matches. The CDR3 loop spans 16 amino acids. Germline V CDR1 and CDR2: WSHSY, SAAADI. The CDR3 protein is CASSRTSGGVYNEQFF. The DNA for the CDR3 is TGCGCCAGCAGCAGGACTAGCGGGGGGGTCTACAATGAGCAGTTCTTC.

The chain is built from TRBV7-2 and TRBJ1-6, with D perhaps matching TRBD1 (5 bases). The CDR3 consists of 17 residues. V was trimmed by 7 bases and J by 3 bases, leaving 19 bases between them. CDR1 SGHTA and CDR2 FQGNSA come from the germline V gene. In DNA form, the CDR3 reads TGTGCCAGCACCTCCCTTTGGGAGGGGATCTATAATTCACCCCTCCACTTT. Translated: CASTSLWEGIYNSPLHF.

The gene calls are TRBV14 and TRBJ1-6; D remains unclear. Trimming took 4 bases from V and 10 from J, leaving 17 bases between them. CDR3 size: 15 residues. Germline V gene lookup returns CDR1 SGHDN and CDR2 FVKESK. Written as DNA, the CDR3 is TGTGCCAGCAGCCTGAGGAGGGCAATTAGGTCACCCCTCCACTTT. This gives the protein CASSLRRAIRSPLHF.

The chain links TRBV2 to TRBJ2-1; 8 bases align to TRBD1. After removal of 3 bases from V and 8 bases from J, the junction contained 9 bases not matched to a gene. The CDR3 sequence is 15 residues long. Germline loops: CDR1 SNHLY, CDR2 FYNNEI. The DNA of the CDR3 is TGTGCCAGCAGTGAGAAGAAAGGACAGGGCCATGAGCAGTTCTTC. Translation: CASSEKKGQGHEQFF.

This sequence joins TRBV28 and TRBJ2-2, with D maybe TRBD2 (6 bases). CDR1 MDHEN and CDR2 SYDVKM come from the germline V gene. The CDR3 has 16 residues. The V and J ends lost 6 bases and 3 bases respectively, with 17 bases between them. In DNA, the CDR3 is TGTGCCAGCAGACAATACAGGCCGGGGGACACCGGGGAGCTGTTTTTT. Amino acids: CASRQYRPGDTGELFF.